Listed below are T cell receptor beta chains from one sample, sequenced in a study of blood T cell repertoires in COVID-19. Some clones are missing from TCRdb's copy, which holds only in-frame ones; the method was immunoSEQ multiplex PCR. Of about 270,000 clones detected, approximately 86% appear once; the ten largest clones hold around 2.4%. Sequencing was performed on PBMCs or T cells enriched from blood (not recorded which). The receptors originated from a woman younger than 35 who had recovered from COVID-19. Each CDR3 is given with its conserved first and last residue. The order of the fields is J gene, clone size, D gene, V gene, CDR3 DNA, CDR3 protein. D genes are given only for firm matches. Part of the rows lack a size; the others show once, few, many or a class for expanded clones.

>TRBJ1-4|.|.|TRBV21-1
TGTGCCAGCAGCGGCGACCGGAGTGAAAAACTGTTTTTT
CASSGDRSEKLFF
>TRBJ2-7|.|.|TRBV7-2
TGTGCCAGCAGCGCACAGGGGGGGTTTGACGAGCAGTACTTC
CASSAQGGFDEQYF
>TRBJ1-1|.|.|TRBV28
TGTGCCAGCAGTCCGTGGACAGACTTGAACACTGAAGCTTTCTTT
CASSPWTDLNTEAFF
>TRBJ2-6|.|.|TRBV24-1
TGTGCCACCAGTGACCAGACAGTCACCTCTGGGGCCAACGTCCTGACTTTC
CATSDQTVTSGANVLTF
>TRBJ1-1|few|.|TRBV30
TGTGCCTGGACAGGGGCGAGCGAAGCTTTCTTT
CAWTGASEAFF
>TRBJ2-1|.|TRBD2|TRBV7-8
TGTGCCAGCAGCAACGGGAGGACCAATGAGCAGTTCTTC
CASSNGRTNEQFF
>TRBJ2-1|.|.|TRBV27
TGTGCCAGCAGCCGCCCAACAGTAAGATACAATGAGCAGTTCTTC
CASSRPTVRYNEQFF
>TRBJ2-1|.|TRBD2|TRBV28
TGTGCCAGCAGTCGACCCCGGACTAGCGGGCTGTACAATGAGCAGTTCTTC
CASSRPRTSGLYNEQFF
>TRBJ2-7|.|.|TRBV28
TGTGCCAGCAGCCCACAGGTCTACGAGCAGTACTTC
CASSPQVYEQYF
>TRBJ1-6|.|TRBD1|TRBV10-2
TGCGCCAGCAGTGGTTTACCGGGACAGGGTAGGGAGAGCAAAGGTTCACCCCTCCACTTT
CASSGLPGQGRESKGSPLHF
>TRBJ1-2|.|TRBD1|TRBV15
TGTGCCACCAGCAGAGGGACAGGGCCAAACTATGGCTACACCTTC
CATSRGTGPNYGYTF
>TRBJ2-2|.|.|TRBV7-2
TGTGCCAGCAGCTCTCCTTTAAAGAGAATCACCGGGGAGCTGTTTTTT
CASSSPLKRITGELFF
>TRBJ2-7|.|.|TRBV28
TGTGCCAGCAGTTTCGGAGACTACGAGCAGTACTTC
CASSFGDYEQYF
>TRBJ1-5|.|.|TRBV30
TGTGCCTGGAGCCAGGGCGGCAATCAGCCCCAGCATTTT
CAWSQGGNQPQHF
>TRBJ1-5|once|TRBD1|TRBV7-8
TGTGCCAGCAGCACCCAGGGGGCAAGCAATCAGCCCCAGCATTTT
CASSTQGASNQPQHF
>TRBJ2-7|.|.|TRBV11-2
TGTGCCAGCAGCTTAGTCGGGGGAGCGGGTGAGCAGTACTTC
CASSLVGGAGEQYF
>TRBJ1-4|.|.|TRBV24-1
TGTGCCACCAGTGACGGCAGGGAGGGTGAAAAACTGTTTTTT
CATSDGREGEKLFF
>TRBJ1-1|.|TRBD1|TRBV28
TGTGCCAGCAGTTTACTCCCCCCAGGGGGCACGGGAACTGAAGCTTTCTTT
CASSLLPPGGTGTEAFF
>TRBJ2-7|.|.|TRBV27
TGTGCCAGCAGTTTGGGACAAACTCTGACCGAGCAGTACTTC
CASSLGQTLTEQYF
>TRBJ1-6|.|TRBD1|TRBV29-1
TGCAGCGTTCGGACAGGGGGATATAATTCACCCCTCCACTTT
CSVRTGGYNSPLHF
>TRBJ2-5|.|TRBD2|TRBV5-1
TGCGCCAGCAGCGGGGGACTAGCGGGAGGGCCTGGGGAGACCCAGTACTTC
CASSGGLAGGPGETQYF
>TRBJ2-7|few|.|TRBV10-2
TGCGCCAGCAGTGAGATAGGGAGTGAGCAGTACTTC
CASSEIGSEQYF
>TRBJ2-3|.|.|TRBV28
TGTGCCAGCAGTCCGGCGGTCACAGATACGCAGTATTTT
CASSPAVTDTQYF
>TRBJ1-1|few|.|TRBV30
TGTGCCCGGGGGGGCACCTTGAACACTGAAGCTTTCTTT
CARGGTLNTEAFF
>TRBJ2-1|.|.|TRBV18
TGTGCCAGCTCACCTCAGGGAGGTTTGTCTTACAATGAGCAGTTCTTC
CASSPQGGLSYNEQFF
>TRBJ2-3|.|TRBD2|TRBV7-2
TGTGCCAGCAGCTGGGGCGGGGGGGCTACAGATACGCAGTATTTT
CASSWGGGATDTQYF
>TRBJ2-3|.|TRBD2|TRBV7-8
TGTGCCAGCAGCTTATTGGCGGGAGGGCCAGATACGCAGTATTTT
CASSLLAGGPDTQYF
>TRBJ2-5|.|.|TRBV29-1
TGCAGCGTTGAAACTAGCCAGGAGACCCAGTACTTC
CSVETSQETQYF
>TRBJ1-4|.|.|TRBV25-1
TGTGCCAGCAGTGAATATTCGACTGGGACTAATGAAAAACTGTTTTTT
CASSEYSTGTNEKLFF